Detailed here is one TCR beta chain. It has no known antigen specificity. No qualities accompany the bases; no much larger clone lies one base away. These data belong to a study of blood T cell repertoires in COVID-19 (dated by TCRdb to about 2020). Notes on the research overall: ImmuneRACE Cohort 3 recovered participants were defined by two consecutive negative NP/OP PCR tests, healthcare professional clearance, or symptom resolution. Sample metadata almost always included a de-identified subject ID, COVID-19 status, age in years and sex. Where HLA class I and class II types were available, the types were taken from metadata supplied by the sample provider, not from assay-based typing. The prospective study material was composed of cDNA or gDNA derived from T cells, B-cell-depleted T cells, or PBMCs. Samples from collaborators originated in the United States, Italy and Spain and spanned both the acute and convalescent phases of COVID-19. A freely available public database, intended as a resource for researchers studying the immune response to SARS-CoV-2, is where the repertoires were released. Deeply sampled blood TCRbeta repertoires from subjects exposed to, actively infected with, or recovered from COVID-19 were included in the dataset. Samples were obtained from the ongoing ImmuneRACE study (first 160 participants) and from about 1,300 subjects provided by 6 global collaborators. Study-level results and caveats: How much clinical and demographic metadata was included differed by source and by participant, and the metadata was provided uncurated.

CDR1 LGHDT and CDR2 YNNKEL were looked up in the germline V gene (reference sequence). Compared with germline, V lacks 5 bases and J lacks 2 bases; bases without a gene match: 8. The CDR3 sequence holds 16 residues, the cysteine and phenylalanine included. CDR3 DNA is the only sequence kept; it has 48 bases, read in frame from the first base. The immunoSEQ Assay, a bias-controlled multiplex PCR, was used to amplify TCRbeta CDR3 regions from genomic DNA. In the original analysis: The number of nucleated cells in each sample was estimated from the amplification of reference gene primers within the assay. To quantify the absolute abundance of each unique TCRbeta CDR3 rearrangement, sequence reads were collapsed and filtered. For each sample, productive Simpson clonality was calculated as the square root of Simpson's diversity index over productive rearrangements. TCRdb took this table from immuneACCESS and kept in-frame rearrangements with V and J called. Such tables lack part of the clones; where checked against another copy, unresolved V genes explain under half of the gap, and the rest is unexplained. V and J calls and clone size follow that table, whereas D and trimming were derived from the DNA. Counted in this sample were some 330,000 clones; 80% to 90% of them appeared once. The ten largest clones capture approximately 1.9% of the sample.

Enrolling through a virtual design, the prospective study's participants ranged in age from roughly 18 to 89 years and lived across roughly 24 United States geographic areas. To assign participants to cohorts, the prospective study relied on clinical history that participants themselves reported in a screening survey and a study questionnaire. In the prospective study, mobile phlebotomists collected whole blood, serum and a nasopharyngeal or oropharyngeal swab from each participant. Participants in the prospective study had the option to provide additional blood draws and questionnaires over a 2-month period. Before DNA extraction, prospective study blood samples were shipped either frozen or at room temperature.

The sequenced material came from PBMCs or T cells enriched from blood (not recorded which). The source is a man between 35 and 55 years old in a cohort exposed to, infected with or recovered from COVID-19 (not recorded which). The chain was built from TRBV3-1 (or the pseudogene TRBV3-2) and TRBJ2-3, and TRBD2 matches 9 of the central bases. The CDR3 protein sequence reads: CASSLLRLADTDTQYF. The nucleotide sequence reads TGTGCCAGCAGCTTACTCCGACTAGCGGACACAGATACGCAGTATTTT.